The entry below gives a single TCR beta chain sequence along with its context. Germline V CDR1 and CDR2: SGHAT, FQNNGV. Unmatched junction bases numbered 6, after V lost 4 bases and J lost 6 bases. The CDR3 is made up of 14 amino acids. The sample comes from a study of blood T cell repertoires in COVID-19. The overall study: Material from acute and convalescent COVID-19 was sourced from the United States, Italy and Spain. From T cells, B-cell-depleted T cells, or PBMCs came the material, which was cDNA or gDNA.

Enrolled during active infection, Seattle patients were then followed longitudinally. Authors' analysis steps: Researchers report that nucleated cell counts were estimated from reference gene primer amplification. The table came from immunoSEQ multiplex PCR; TCRdb's copy has only in-frame clones and leaves some out. The V and J calls and clone size come from that table; D and trimming were worked out from the DNA. The profile shows 500,000 to 600,000 clones, about 89% of them singletons. This clonotype was sampled from a woman in her forties or fifties with COVID-19, enrolled during active disease. Sequencing was carried out using peripheral blood. J is TRBJ2-7 and V is TRBV11-2; TRBD1 matches 10 bases. CDR3 sequence (DNA): TGTGCCAGCAGCTCGCGGACAGGGGGAAGCGAGCAGTACTTC. Translated: CASSSRTGGSEQYF.